At least ten counts were recorded for the clone carrying this T cell receptor beta chain. What it recognizes is unknown. CDR1 and CDR2 (germline): SNHLY, FYNNEI. The CDR3 extends over 15 amino acids. V lost 6 bases to trimming and J lost 4 bases; unmatched junction nucleotides: 10. The data stem from a study of regulatory T cells in long-lasting Graves disease. Time point denoted: newly diagnosed GD, antithyroid drugs for less than 3 months. Researchers made the TCR library from RNA that was extracted from PBMCs. With iRepertoire HTBI primers and Arm-PCR of CDR3 regions, TCR beta libraries were built. Per the study methods: Samples revealed roughly 60 TRBV and about 15 TRBJ segments. TCRdb recomputed calls from the multiplex PCR reads with MiXCR, one row per CDR3 protein. TCRdb's processing, not the study's, gives the V and J calls here. In the table there are approximately 490,000 distinct CDR3 sequences, 16% of which are singletons.

Study findings and constraints: It was in persistent disease that TRBV28, TRBJ1-2 and TRBJ2-5 were favored.

These sequences were also reported in another study, on T cells in Graves' hyperthyroidism and ophthalmopathy. In that study: Not enrolled were patients with uncontrolled infection, other autoimmune disease, pregnancy or lactation.

The TCR comes from a man between 40 and 49 years old with Graves disease. The chain uses TRBV2 and TRBJ2-7; the match to TRBD2 covers 9 bases. The sample here was peripheral blood mononuclear cells (PBMCs), taken at new diagnosis, from a patient treated with antithyroid drugs. The CDR3 is CASRETGLAIYEQYF. The CDR3, as DNA: TGTGCCAGCAGGGAAACAGGACTAGCGATATACGAGCAGTACTTC.